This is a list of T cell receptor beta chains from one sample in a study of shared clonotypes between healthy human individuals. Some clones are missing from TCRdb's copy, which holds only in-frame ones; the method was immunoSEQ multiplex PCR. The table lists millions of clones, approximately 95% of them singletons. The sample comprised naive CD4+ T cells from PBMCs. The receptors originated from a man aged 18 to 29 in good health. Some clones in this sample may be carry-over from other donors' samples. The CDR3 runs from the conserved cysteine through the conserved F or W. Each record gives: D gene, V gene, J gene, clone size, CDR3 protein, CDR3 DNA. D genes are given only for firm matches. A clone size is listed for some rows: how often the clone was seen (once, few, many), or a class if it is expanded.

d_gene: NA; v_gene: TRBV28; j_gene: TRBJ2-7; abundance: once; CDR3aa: CASSPRTTYEQYF; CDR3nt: TGTGCCAGCAGTCCGAGGACTACCTACGAGCAGTACTTC
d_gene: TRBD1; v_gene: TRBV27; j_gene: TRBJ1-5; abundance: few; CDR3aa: CASSALTGGKGSNQPQHF; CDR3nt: TGTGCCAGCAGTGCCCTGACAGGGGGCAAAGGCAGCAATCAGCCCCAGCATTTT
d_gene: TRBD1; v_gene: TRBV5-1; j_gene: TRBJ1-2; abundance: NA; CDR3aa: CASSRDRDYGYTF; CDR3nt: TGCGCCAGCAGCCGCGACAGGGACTATGGCTACACCTTC
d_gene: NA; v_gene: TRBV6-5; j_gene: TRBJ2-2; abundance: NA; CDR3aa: CASRQGTTGELFF; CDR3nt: TGTGCCAGCAGGCAGGGGACCACCGGGGAGCTGTTTTTT
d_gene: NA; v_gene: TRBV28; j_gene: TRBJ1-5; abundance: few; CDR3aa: CATITNNQPQHF; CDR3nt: TGTGCCACCATCACAAACAATCAGCCCCAGCATTTT
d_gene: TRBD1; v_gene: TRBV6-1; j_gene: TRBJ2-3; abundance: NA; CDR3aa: CASSQDRGRDTQYF; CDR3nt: TGTGCCAGCAGTCAGGACAGGGGAAGAGATACGCAGTATTTT
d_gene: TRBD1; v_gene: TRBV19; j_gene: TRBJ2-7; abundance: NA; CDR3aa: CASAGGRYEQYF; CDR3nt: TGTGCCTCGGCAGGGGGCCGCTACGAGCAGTACTTC
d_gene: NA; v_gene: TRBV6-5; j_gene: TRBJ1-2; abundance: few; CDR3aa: CASSPGGVGGYTF; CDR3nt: TGTGCCAGCAGTCCTGGGGGTGTCGGTGGCTACACCTTC
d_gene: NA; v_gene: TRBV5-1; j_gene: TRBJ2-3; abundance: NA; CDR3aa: CASSGIQGRGTDTQYF; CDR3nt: TGCGCCAGCAGCGGAATACAGGGGAGGGGAACAGATACGCAGTATTTT
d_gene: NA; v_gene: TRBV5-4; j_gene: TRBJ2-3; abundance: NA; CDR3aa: CASSLWETDTQYF; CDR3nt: TGTGCCAGCAGCTTGTGGGAAACAGATACGCAGTATTTT
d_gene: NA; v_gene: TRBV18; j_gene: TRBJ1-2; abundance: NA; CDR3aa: CASSPVLGPSYGYTF; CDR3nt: TGTGCCAGCTCACCAGTTTTAGGGCCGAGCTATGGCTACACCTTC
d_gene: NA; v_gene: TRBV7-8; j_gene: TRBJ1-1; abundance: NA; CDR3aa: CASSLEVQGKTEAFF; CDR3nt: TGTGCCAGCAGCTTAGAAGTACAGGGTAAGACTGAAGCTTTCTTT
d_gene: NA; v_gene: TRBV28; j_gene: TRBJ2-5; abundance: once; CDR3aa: CASASQETQYF; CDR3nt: TGTGCCAGCGCAAGCCAAGAGACCCAGTACTTC
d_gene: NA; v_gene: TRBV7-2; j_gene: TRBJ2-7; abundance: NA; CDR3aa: CASSPRETAYEQYF; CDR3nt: TGTGCCAGCAGCCCGAGGGAGACCGCCTACGAGCAGTACTTC
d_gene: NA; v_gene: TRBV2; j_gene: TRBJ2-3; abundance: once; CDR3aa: CASSEEYTDTQYF; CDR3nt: TGTGCCAGCAGTGAAGAGTACACAGATACGCAGTATTTT
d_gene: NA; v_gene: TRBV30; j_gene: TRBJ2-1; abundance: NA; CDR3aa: CAWSSNLYGQFF; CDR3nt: TGTGCCTGGAGTTCCAACTTATATGGGCAGTTCTTC
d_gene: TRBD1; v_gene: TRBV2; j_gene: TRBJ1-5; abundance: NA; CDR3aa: CASSGLMGQGGPQHF; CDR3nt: TGTGCCAGCAGTGGATTAATGGGACAGGGCGGGCCCCAGCATTTT
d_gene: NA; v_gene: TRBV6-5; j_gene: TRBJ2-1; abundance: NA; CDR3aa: CASTELPQGLHEQFF; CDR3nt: TGTGCCAGCACCGAACTGCCCCAGGGTTTGCATGAGCAGTTCTTC
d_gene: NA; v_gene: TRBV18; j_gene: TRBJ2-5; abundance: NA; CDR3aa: CASSPPLSVGVETQYF; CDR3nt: TGTGCCAGCTCACCACCGCTGTCAGTGGGTGTGGAGACCCAGTACTTC
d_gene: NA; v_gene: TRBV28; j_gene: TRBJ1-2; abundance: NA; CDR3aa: CASRIRVPPYGYTF; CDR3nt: TGTGCCAGCAGAATTCGGGTACCCCCCTATGGCTACACCTTC
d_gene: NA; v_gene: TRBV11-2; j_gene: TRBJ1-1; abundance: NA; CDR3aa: CASSQTAGTNTEAFF; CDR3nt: TGTGCCAGCAGCCAGACGGCGGGGACTAACACTGAAGCTTTCTTT
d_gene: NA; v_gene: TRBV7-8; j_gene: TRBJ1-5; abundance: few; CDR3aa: CASRNRQPQHF; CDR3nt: TGTGCCAGCAGAAATCGTCAGCCCCAGCATTTT
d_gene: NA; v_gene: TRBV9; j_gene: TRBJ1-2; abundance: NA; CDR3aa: CASSVEAFPYGYTF; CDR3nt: TGTGCCAGCAGCGTCGAGGCGTTTCCGTATGGCTACACCTTC
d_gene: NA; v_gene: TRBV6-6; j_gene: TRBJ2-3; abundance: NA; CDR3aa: CASSSDPTDTQYF; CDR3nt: TGTGCCAGCAGCTCCGACCCCACAGATACGCAGTATTTT
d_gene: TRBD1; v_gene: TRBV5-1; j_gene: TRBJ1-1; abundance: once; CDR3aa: CASSSDGQGGTEAFF; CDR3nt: TGCGCCAGCAGCTCGGACGGACAGGGGGGCACTGAAGCTTTCTTT
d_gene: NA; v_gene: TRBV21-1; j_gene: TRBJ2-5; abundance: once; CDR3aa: CASRKETTQETQYF; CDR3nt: TGTGCCAGCAGAAAGGAGACTACACAAGAGACCCAGTACTTC
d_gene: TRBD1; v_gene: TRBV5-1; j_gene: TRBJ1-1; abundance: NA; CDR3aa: CASSFLPQGEAEAFF; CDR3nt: TGCGCCAGCAGCTTCCTCCCGCAGGGGGAGGCTGAAGCTTTCTTT
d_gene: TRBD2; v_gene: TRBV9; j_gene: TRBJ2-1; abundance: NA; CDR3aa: CASSPGLAGGGNEQFF; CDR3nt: TGTGCCAGCAGCCCCGGGTTAGCGGGAGGCGGCAATGAGCAGTTCTTC
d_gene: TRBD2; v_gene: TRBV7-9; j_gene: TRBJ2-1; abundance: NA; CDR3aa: CASSLDHSGSVSYNEQFF; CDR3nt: TGTGCCAGCAGCTTAGACCATAGCGGGAGCGTCTCCTACAATGAGCAGTTCTTC
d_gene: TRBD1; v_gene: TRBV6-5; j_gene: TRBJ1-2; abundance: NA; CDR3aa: CASSSRTGGGYTF; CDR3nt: TGTGCCAGCAGTTCCCGGACAGGGGGTGGCTACACCTTC
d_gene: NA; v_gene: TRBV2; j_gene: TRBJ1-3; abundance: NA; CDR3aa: CASSEGVSGNTIYF; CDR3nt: TGTGCCAGCAGTGAAGGAGTCTCTGGAAACACCATATATTTT
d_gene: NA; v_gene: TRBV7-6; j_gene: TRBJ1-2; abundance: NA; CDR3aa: CASSPDQVGYGYTF; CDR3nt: TGTGCCAGCAGCCCGGACCAGGTCGGCTATGGCTACACCTTC
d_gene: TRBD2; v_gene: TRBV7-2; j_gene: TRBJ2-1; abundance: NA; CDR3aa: CASSGPSGGARNEQFF; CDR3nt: TGTGCCAGCAGCGGACCTAGCGGGGGAGCCAGGAATGAGCAGTTCTTC
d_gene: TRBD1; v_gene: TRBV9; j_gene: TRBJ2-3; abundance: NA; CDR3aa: CASSSHRDRGRIDTQYF; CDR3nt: TGTGCCAGCAGCTCACACCGGGACAGGGGGCGAATTGATACGCAGTATTTT
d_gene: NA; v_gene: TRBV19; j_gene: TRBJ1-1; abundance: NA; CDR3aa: CASSIGWGTSEAFF; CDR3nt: TGTGCCAGTAGTATAGGATGGGGGACCAGTGAAGCTTTCTTT